This TCR beta chain derives from a study of identical twins. Template switching added a universal primer site; cDNA carried unique molecular identifiers. TCRdb processed the 5' RACE reads anew with MiXCR; each CDR3 protein has one entry. The sample records about 790,000 distinct CDR3 sequences, about 20% being singletons. V was trimmed by 3 bases and J by 4 bases, leaving 16 bases between them. This CDR3 has 16 amino acids. This clonotype was observed a few times. This sample also appeared in a second study, on T cells expressing NK-cell markers.

J is TRBJ2-1 and V is TRBV12-3 or TRBV12-4; perhaps TRBD2 as D (6 bases). The specimen sequenced was PBMCs. This receptor was identified in a young woman in good health. The CDR3 here is CASSFGGRLVYNEQFF. CDR3 nucleotide sequence: TGTGCCAGCAGTTTCGGGGGAAGGCTGGTGTACAATGAGCAGTTCTTC.